The T cell receptor (beta chain) described here comes from a study of shared clonotypes between healthy human individuals. Study-wide results and caveats: Compared with memory subsets, naive subsets generally had larger estimated richness.

The germline gives CDR1 MDHEN, CDR2 SYDVKM. Trimming took 4 bases from V and 6 from J; bases not matched to a gene: 14. The CDR3 is 16 residues long. Notes on this clone: What it binds is not known.

This table comes from immunoSEQ multiplex PCR, and its TCRdb copy is limited to in-frame clones, with some not included. Here the sample spans 2 million to 2.5 million clones, under 95% being singletons. The chain recombines TRBV28 with TRBJ1-2; 7 bases map to TRBD1. Sample: naive CD4+ T cells from PBMCs. Subset in this sample: CD45RA+ positively selected. The origin of this receptor is a man aged 18 to 29 in good health. Some clones in this sample may be carry-over from other donors' samples. CDR3 nucleotides: TGTGCCAGCAGTTACCTCCAGGGACAGAGTGCCGATGGCTACACCTTC. Protein product: CASSYLQGQSADGYTF.